This TCR beta chain was captured in a study of cytomegalovirus exposure and HLA in healthy donors. There are 14 residues in the CDR3. Looked up from germline, CDR1 is SGHNT and CDR2 is YYREEE (reference sequence). V was pared by 4 bases and J by 3 bases, with 5 bases of the junction left unmatched. 13 Jbeta primers and 60 Vbeta primers were used for the PCR. Sequencing used immunoSEQ multiplex PCR; TCRdb keeps in-frame clones, though not all of them. Here the sample spans approximately 150,000 clones, over 65% being singletons. The source material was PBMCs. The receptor was derived from a female donor in good health and CMV-seronegative. The chain combines TRBV5-4 with TRBJ2-7; 9 positions agree with TRBD2. The CDR3: CASSPGTSSYEQYF. The CDR3 DNA is TGTGCCAGCAGCCCGGGGACTAGCAGCTACGAGCAGTACTTC.